This TCR beta chain is from a study of cytomegalovirus exposure and HLA in healthy donors. Whole-study results and caveats: In a later analysis, the majority of CMV-associated beta chains seemingly showed HLA restriction.

Germline values: CDR1 MRHNA, CDR2 SNTAGT. Trimming shortened V by 11 bases and J by 2 bases, and 19 bases separated the two germline ends. The CDR3 is 14 residues long. The PCR had 60 Vbeta and 13 Jbeta primers. Profiling relied on immunoSEQ multiplex PCR, and the TCRdb table lists in-frame clones only, not all of them. The sample carries about 190,000 clones, less than 85% recorded once. Comments on this clone: What it recognizes is unknown.

Sequenced: PBMCs. This chain links TRBV6-4 with TRBJ2-7; possible D gene TRBD1, 6 bases. The receptor was isolated from a young man in good health and CMV-seropositive. CDR3 sequence: CARGQARTPYEQYF. CDR3 DNA: TGTGCCCGGGGACAAGCCCGGACTCCCTACGAGCAGTACTTC.